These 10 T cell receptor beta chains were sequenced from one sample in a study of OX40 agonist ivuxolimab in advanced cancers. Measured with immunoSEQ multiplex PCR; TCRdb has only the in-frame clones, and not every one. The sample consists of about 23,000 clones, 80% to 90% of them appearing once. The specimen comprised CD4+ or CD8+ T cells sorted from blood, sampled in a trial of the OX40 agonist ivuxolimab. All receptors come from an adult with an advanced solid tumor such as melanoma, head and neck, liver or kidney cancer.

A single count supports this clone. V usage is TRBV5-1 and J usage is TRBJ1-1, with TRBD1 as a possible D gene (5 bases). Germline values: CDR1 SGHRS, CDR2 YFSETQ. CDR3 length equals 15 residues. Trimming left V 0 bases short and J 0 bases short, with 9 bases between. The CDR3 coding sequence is TGCGCCAGCAGCTTGGGAGCAGGGATGAACACTGAAGCTTTCTTT. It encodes CASSLGAGMNTEAFF.

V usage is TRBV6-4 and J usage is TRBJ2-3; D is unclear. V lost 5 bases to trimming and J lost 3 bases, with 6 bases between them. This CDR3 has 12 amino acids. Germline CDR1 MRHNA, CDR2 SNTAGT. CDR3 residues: CASSPGTDTQYF. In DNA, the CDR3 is TGTGCCAGCAGTCCCGGAACAGATACGCAGTATTTT.

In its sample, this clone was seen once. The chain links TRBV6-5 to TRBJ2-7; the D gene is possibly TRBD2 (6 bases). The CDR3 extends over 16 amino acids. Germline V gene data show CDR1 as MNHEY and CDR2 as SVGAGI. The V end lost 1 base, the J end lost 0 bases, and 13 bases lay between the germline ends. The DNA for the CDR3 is TGTGCCAGCAGTTACTATCCGGGAGCCAGCTCCTACGAGCAGTACTTC. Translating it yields CASSYYPGASSYEQYF.

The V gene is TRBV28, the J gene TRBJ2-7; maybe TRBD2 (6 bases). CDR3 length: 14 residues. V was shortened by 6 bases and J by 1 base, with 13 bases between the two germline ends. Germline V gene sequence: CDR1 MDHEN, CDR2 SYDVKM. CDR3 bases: TGTGCCAGCAGGGGGATGGGGGGATCCTACGAGCAGTACTTC. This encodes CASRGMGGSYEQYF. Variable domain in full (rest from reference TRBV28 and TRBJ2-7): DVKVTQSSRYLVKRTGEKVFLECVQDMDHENMFWYRQDPGLGLRLIYFSYDVKMKEKGDIPEGYSVSREKKERFSLILESASTNQTSMYLCASRGMGGSYEQYFGPGTRLTVT.

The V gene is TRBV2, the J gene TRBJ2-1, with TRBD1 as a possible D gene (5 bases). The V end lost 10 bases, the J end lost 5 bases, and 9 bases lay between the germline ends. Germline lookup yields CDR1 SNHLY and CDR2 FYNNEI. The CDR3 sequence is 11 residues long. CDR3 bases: TGTGCCACCGACAGAGACAATGAGCAGTTCTTC. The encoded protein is CATDRDNEQFF.

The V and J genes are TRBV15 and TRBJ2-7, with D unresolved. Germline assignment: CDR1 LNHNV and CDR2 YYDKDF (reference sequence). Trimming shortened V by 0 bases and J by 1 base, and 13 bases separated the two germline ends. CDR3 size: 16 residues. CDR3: CATSRDAQHASYEQYF. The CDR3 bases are TGTGCCACCAGCAGAGATGCACAGCACGCGTCCTACGAGCAGTACTTC. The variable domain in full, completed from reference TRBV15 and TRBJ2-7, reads DAMVIQNPRYQVTQFGKPVTLSCSQTLNHNVMYWYQQKSSQAPKLLFHYYDKDFNNEADTPDNFQSRRPNTSFCFLDIRSPGLGDTAMYLCATSRDAQHASYEQYFGPGTRLTVT.

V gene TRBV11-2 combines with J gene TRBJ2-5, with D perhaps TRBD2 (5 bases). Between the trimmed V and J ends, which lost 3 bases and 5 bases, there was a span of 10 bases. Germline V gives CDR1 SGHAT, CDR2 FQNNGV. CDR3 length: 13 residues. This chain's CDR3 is CASSFTPGETQYF. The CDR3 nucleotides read TGTGCCAGCAGCTTCACCCCGGGGGAGACCCAGTACTTC.

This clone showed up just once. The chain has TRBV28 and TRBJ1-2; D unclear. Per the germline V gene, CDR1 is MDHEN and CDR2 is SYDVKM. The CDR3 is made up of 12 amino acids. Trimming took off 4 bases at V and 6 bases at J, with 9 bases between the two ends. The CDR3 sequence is CASSYGWDGYTF. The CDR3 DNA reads TGTGCCAGCAGTTATGGGTGGGATGGCTACACCTTC.

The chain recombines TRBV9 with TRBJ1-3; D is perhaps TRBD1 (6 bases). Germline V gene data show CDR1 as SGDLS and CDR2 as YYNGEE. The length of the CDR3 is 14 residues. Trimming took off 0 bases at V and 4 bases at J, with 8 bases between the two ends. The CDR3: CASSVAGQGNTIYF. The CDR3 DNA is TGTGCCAGCAGCGTAGCTGGACAGGGAAACACCATATATTTT.

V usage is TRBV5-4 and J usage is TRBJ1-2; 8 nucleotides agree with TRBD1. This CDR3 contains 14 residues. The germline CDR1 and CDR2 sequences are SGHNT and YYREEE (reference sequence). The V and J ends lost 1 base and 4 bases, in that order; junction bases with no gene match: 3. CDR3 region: CASSLQGAGYGYTF. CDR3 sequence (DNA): TGTGCCAGCAGCTTGCAGGGGGCGGGCTATGGCTACACCTTC.